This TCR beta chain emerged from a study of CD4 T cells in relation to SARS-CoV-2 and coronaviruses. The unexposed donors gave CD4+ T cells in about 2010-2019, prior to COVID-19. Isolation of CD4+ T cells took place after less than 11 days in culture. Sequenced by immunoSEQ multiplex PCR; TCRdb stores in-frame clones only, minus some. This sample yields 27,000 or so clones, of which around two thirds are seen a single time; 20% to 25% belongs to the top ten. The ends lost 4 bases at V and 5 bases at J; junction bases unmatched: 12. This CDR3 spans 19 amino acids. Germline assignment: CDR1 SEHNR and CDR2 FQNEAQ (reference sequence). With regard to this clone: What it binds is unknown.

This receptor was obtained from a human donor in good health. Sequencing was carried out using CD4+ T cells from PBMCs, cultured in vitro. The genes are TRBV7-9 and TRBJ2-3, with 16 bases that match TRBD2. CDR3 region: CASSSKKGTSGRAQDTQYF. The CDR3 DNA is TGTGCCAGCAGCTCGAAGAAAGGGACTAGCGGGAGGGCCCAAGATACGCAGTATTTT.